These 27 T cell receptor beta chains originate from one sample sequenced in a study of vaccination effects on CD4 cells after COVID-19. Peptide-pool stimulation followed by sequencing identified expanded antigen-specific CD4+ clonotypes in the ViraFEST assay. The authors isolated CD4+ T cells after around nine days of culture. Absence of prior SARS-CoV-2 infection characterized the vaccine recipients, who showed negative nucleocapsid antibodies. The antigens of these receptors remain unknown. TCRdb keeps only in-frame clones here, not all; method: immunoSEQ multiplex PCR. The table includes approximately 74,000 clones, 65% to 80% detected once. The sequences come from CD4+ T cells from PBMCs cultured with HCoV-NL63 spike peptides, collected before COVID-19 vaccination. All receptors come from a human donor who received a COVID-19 vaccine.

V gene TRBV15 combines with J gene TRBJ1-4; D not certain. Germline loops: CDR1 LNHNV, CDR2 YYDKDF (reference sequence). The V end lost 0 bases, the J end lost 7 bases, and 12 bases lay between the germline ends. The CDR3 consists of 15 residues. The CDR3 coding sequence is TGTGCCACCAGCAGAGACCCGAACGAGGGTGAAAAACTGTTTTTT. This codes for CATSRDPNEGEKLFF.

The V and J genes are TRBV12-3 or TRBV12-4 and TRBJ2-5; 7 bases agree with TRBD1. Trimming at V came to 5 bases and at J to 5 bases, leaving 2 bases not matched to a gene. The CDR3 is made up of 12 amino acids. CDR3 nucleotides: TGTGCCAGCAGTGGGACAGCCGAGACCCAGTACTTC. Amino acids: CASSGTAETQYF.

The chain carries TRBV2 and TRBJ2-1; weak D call: TRBD1 (6 bases). CDR1 is SNHLY and CDR2 is FYNNEI in the germline V gene. This CDR3 spans 15 amino acids. Trimming removed 5 bases at V and 3 bases at J, with 14 bases between. The CDR3 bases are TGTGCCAGCAGTACAGGGAAAGGGTTCTACAATGAGCAGTTCTTC. Translation gives CASSTGKGFYNEQFF.

V is TRBV13 and J is TRBJ2-7; a possible D gene is TRBD1 (6 bases). Trimming removed 5 bases at V and 3 bases at J, with 8 bases between. The V gene's germline CDR1 is PRHDT and CDR2 FYEKMQ (reference sequence). The CDR3 totals 12 residues. As DNA, the CDR3 is TGTGCCAGCAGCATACAGGGCTACGAGCAGTACGTC. It codes for CASSIQGYEQYV.

This clone came up a few times. As DNA, the CDR3 is TGTGCCAGCAGCCAAGAATTGACGGGGGGTTTTGAGCAGTTCTTC. Its translation is CASSQELTGGFEQFF. The chain links TRBV4-2 to TRBJ2-1, with TRBD2 matching over 7 bases. The V segment lost 0 bases and the J segment 9 bases; nucleotides outside the gene matches: 8. The CDR3 loop spans 15 amino acids. The germline V gene encodes CDR1 LGHNA and CDR2 YNFKEQ.

Only a few counts were recorded for this clone. The genes are TRBV19 and TRBJ2-7, with 7 bases that match TRBD1. The J segment lost 2 bases and the V segment lost 4 bases, leaving 5 bases of the junction unmatched. The CDR3 contains 14 residues. CDR1 and CDR2 (germline): LNHDA, SQIVND (reference sequence). CDR3 DNA: TGTGCCAGTAGTACCGGGACAGCCCCCTACGAGCAGTACGTC. This translates into CASSTGTAPYEQYV.

The chain couples TRBV5-6 to TRBJ1-4; a possible D gene is TRBD1 (6 bases). This CDR3 has 15 residues. The V gene's germline CDR1 is SGHDT and CDR2 YYEEEE. Between the trimmed V and J ends, which lost 6 bases and 9 bases, there was a span of 21 bases. The CDR3 is CASTQTGQGNQKLFF. CDR3 nucleotide sequence: TGTGCCAGCACCCAAACAGGGCAGGGGAATCAAAAACTGTTTTTT.

The V and J genes are TRBV4-3 and TRBJ2-2, with D possibly TRBD1 on 7 matching bases. Trimming pared 4 bases from V and 1 base from J, leaving 13 bases between. Germline loops: CDR1 LGHNA, CDR2 YSLEER. The CDR3 consists of 16 residues. The DNA for the CDR3 is TGCGCCAGCAGCCCCCAGGGGGGTATGAACACCGGGGAGCTGTTTTTT. Amino acids: CASSPQGGMNTGELFF.

A remark on this clone: The junction and the germline gene differ at one end; a read error may be behind it. The sample holds other DNA sequences that translate to the same CDR3. The V call is TRBV29-1, the J call TRBJ2-2; D might be TRBD1 or TRBD2, each matching 5 bases. CDR1 is SQVTM, CDR2 ANQGSEA, per germline. The CDR3 loop spans 11 amino acids. The CDR3 region is CSVRVSGELFF. Here the CDR3 DNA reads TGTAGCGTCAGGGTTAGCGGGGAGCTGTTTTTT.

The chain recombines TRBV12-5 with TRBJ2-1; maybe TRBD2 (5 bases). Trimming pared 6 bases from V and 6 bases from J, leaving 21 bases between. The germline CDR1 and CDR2 sequences are LGHNT and FRNRAP. The CDR3 is 16 residues long. Here the CDR3 DNA reads TGTGCTAGTGGGCCGACCCTTACAGAGAGGGCCAATGAGCAGTTCTTC. Translated: CASGPTLTERANEQFF.

This chain links TRBV13 with TRBJ2-1, with TRBD2 matching 11 bases. From germline, CDR1 is PRHDT and CDR2 FYEKMQ (reference sequence). The J segment lost 6 bases and the V segment lost 0 bases, leaving 4 bases of the junction unmatched. The CDR3 loop spans 16 amino acids. CDR3 region: CASSLGLGLAGNEQFF. In DNA form, the CDR3 reads TGTGCCAGCAGCTTAGGCCTCGGACTAGCGGGCAATGAGCAGTTCTTC.

This clone was observed once. This rearrangement joins TRBV5-4 to TRBJ1-2, with 9 positions matching TRBD1. Trimming at V came to 4 bases and at J to 4 bases, leaving 2 bases not matched to a gene. Germline-derived CDR1 and CDR2 are SGHNT and YYREEE (reference sequence). This CDR3 is 13 amino acids long. CDR3 loop: CASSADRGYGYTF. In DNA, the CDR3 is TGTGCCAGCAGCGCGGACAGGGGCTATGGCTACACCTTC.

This clone was counted between two and nine times. The chain is built from TRBV5-8 and TRBJ1-1; D remains unclear. The CDR3 spans 15 residues. V lost 0 bases and J 3 bases, leaving 12 bases between the germline ends. Germline V gives CDR1 SGHTS, CDR2 YDEGEE. CDR3 residues: CASSLAANWDTEAFF. CDR3 nucleotide sequence: TGTGCCAGCAGCTTGGCCGCCAACTGGGACACTGAAGCTTTCTTT.

The V call is TRBV7-2, the J call TRBJ1-4; D may be TRBD1 (6 bases). This CDR3 has 15 amino acids. The ends were cut back, 5 bases at V and 0 bases at J, with 10 bases in the middle. Looked up from germline, CDR1 is SGHTA and CDR2 is FQGNSA. The CDR3 sequence is CASSPGDTTNEKLFF. CDR3 bases: TGTGCCAGCAGCCCTGGGGACACAACTAATGAAAAACTGTTTTTT.

This rearrangement joins TRBV6-5 to TRBJ1-5, with a weak D call TRBD1 (6 bases). Looked up from germline, CDR1 is MNHEY and CDR2 is SVGAGI. The CDR3 contains 13 residues. V lost 7 bases, J lost 4 bases, and 11 bases lay in between. The chain's CDR3 is CASKKGGNQPQHF. DNA of the CDR3: TGTGCCAGCAAAAAGGGGGGGAATCAGCCCCAGCATTTT.

This clone came up once. The genes are TRBV6-5 and TRBJ1-2; 9 nucleotides agree with TRBD1. The trim removed 10 bases at V and 6 bases at J, leaving 12 bases unmatched. Germline loops: CDR1 MNHEY, CDR2 SVGAGI. This CDR3 spans 14 amino acids. As DNA, the CDR3 is TGTGCCACCCGGCAAACCGGGACAGGGCATGGCTACACCTTC. It translates to CATRQTGTGHGYTF.

The CDR3: CSASLWGRSEATGELFF. The CDR3, as DNA: TGCAGTGCTAGTCTTTGGGGGAGATCCGAGGCGACCGGGGAGCTGTTTTTT. This chain uses TRBV20-1 with TRBJ2-2, with D possibly being TRBD1 or TRBD2 (5 bases each). Germline-derived CDR1 and CDR2 are DFQATT and SNEGSKA (reference sequence). V gave up 3 bases and J gave up 5 bases, with 22 bases separating them. The CDR3 runs 17 residues.

The V call is TRBV5-1, the J call TRBJ1-1, with D possibly being TRBD1 (6 bases). CDR3 size: 16 residues. The V and J ends lost 1 base and 1 base respectively, with 14 bases between them. Germline V gene data show CDR1 as SGHRS and CDR2 as YFSETQ. The CDR3 DNA reads TGCGCCAGCAGCTTGTTGTCCGGGGGACAGAACACTGAAGCTTTCTTT. Protein: CASSLLSGGQNTEAFF.

This chain connects TRBV27 to TRBJ1-1; TRBD1 is a possible D gene (5 bases). The CDR3 length is 13 residues. V was clipped by 9 bases and J by 1 base, with 12 bases between them. Germline values: CDR1 MNHEY, CDR2 SMNVEV (reference sequence). CDR3 amino acids: CASSFDRNTEAFF. In DNA, the CDR3 is TGTGCCAGTAGCTTCGACAGGAACACTGAAGCTTTCTTT.

The V call is TRBV10-3, the J call TRBJ1-1, with TRBD1 matching 11 bases. Looked up from germline, CDR1 is ENHRY and CDR2 is SYGVKD. After removal of 2 bases from V and 7 bases from J, the junction contained 9 bases not matched to a gene. The CDR3 has 16 residues. The CDR3 loop is CAISERDPGQGDEAFF. Written as DNA, the CDR3 is TGTGCCATCAGTGAGAGAGACCCGGGACAGGGGGATGAAGCTTTCTTT.

The chain employs TRBV10-2 and TRBJ2-3; possible D gene TRBD1, 6 bases. The CDR3 totals 17 residues. V lost 8 bases to trimming and J lost 4 bases, with 25 bases between them. Germline values: CDR1 WSHSY, CDR2 SAAADI. The CDR3 DNA reads TGCGCCAGCTCCGGTCCTAACAGGGAGAGGTCCCCAGATACGCAGTATTTT. Encoded protein: CASSGPNRERSPDTQYF.

The gene calls are TRBV18 and TRBJ2-5; 7 nucleotides align to TRBD1. There are 14 residues in the CDR3. Looked up from germline, CDR1 is KGHSH and CDR2 is LQKENI. V was clipped by 5 bases and J by 4 bases; unmatched bases: 7. CDR3 loop: CASSRDSGRETQYF. CDR3 bases: TGTGCCAGCTCAAGGGACAGTGGGAGAGAGACCCAGTACTTC. Full variable domain (remainder filled in from reference TRBV18 and TRBJ2-5): NAGVMQNPRHLVRRRGQEARLRCSPMKGHSHVYWYRQLPEEGLKFMVYLQKENIIDESGMPKERFSAEFPKEGPSILRIQQVVRGDSAAYFCASSRDSGRETQYFGPGTRLLVL.

This clone occurred a few times. V gene TRBV4-1 combines with J gene TRBJ2-7; D gene unclear. This CDR3 has 16 residues. The V gene lost 4 bases and the J gene lost 0 bases, with 16 bases spanning the gap. From germline, CDR1 is MGHRA and CDR2 YSYEKL. CDR3 in DNA: TGCGCCAGCAGCCCAAGGACCGCTATCAGCTCCTACGAGCAGTACGTC. This gives the protein CASSPRTAISSYEQYV.

Remarks on this clone: The same CDR3 can be traced to other DNA sequences in this sample. The gene calls are TRBV5-6 and TRBJ1-2; D may be TRBD1 (5 bases). Germline CDR1 and CDR2: SGHDT and YYEEEE. Trimming removed 0 bases from V and 0 bases from J, with 12 bases in between. The CDR3 is 16 residues long. In DNA form, the CDR3 reads TGTGCCAGCAGCTTGGGCGGTGGGGGAACTAACTATGGCTACACCTTC. It yields the protein CASSLGGGGTNYGYTF.

The sample holds a few counts of this clone. This rearrangement joins TRBV7-2 to TRBJ1-5; D call uncertain. From germline, CDR1 is SGHTA and CDR2 FQGNSA. Between the trimmed V and J ends, which lost 3 bases and 10 bases, there was a span of 10 bases. The CDR3 loop spans 12 amino acids. The CDR3 here is CASSLSVGPQHF. The CDR3 coding sequence is TGTGCCAGCAGCTTGTCGGTGGGCCCCCAGCATTTT.

The rearrangement links TRBV6-5 to TRBJ1-1; 7 bases agree with TRBD1. The CDR3 consists of 16 residues. CDR1 and CDR2 from the germline V gene are MNHEY and SVGAGI. The V segment lost 0 bases and the J segment 4 bases; nucleotides outside the gene matches: 8. Written as DNA, the CDR3 is TGTGCCAGCAGTTACTCTATAGGGGGCGTCGGCACTGAAGCTTTCTTT. As protein: CASSYSIGGVGTEAFF.

The chain uses TRBV6-5 and TRBJ1-5, with D possibly matching TRBD1 (5 bases). The V end was cut by 6 bases, the J end by 10 bases, with 16 bases between. The CDR3 extends over 13 amino acids. Germline CDR1 and CDR2: MNHEY and SVGAGI. The CDR3 spells CASSPWDRRPQHF. DNA for the CDR3: TGTGCCAGCAGCCCCTGGGACCGACGTCCCCAGCATTTT.